Below, 10 T cell receptor beta chains from the same sample are listed, as sequenced in a study of T cell repertoires in aging, cancer and after chemotherapy. Peripheral blood genomic DNA, not sorted cells or RNA, was the template. A mixed TRB-A/B primer pool amplified rearranged TRB by multiplex touch-down PCR. TCRdb recomputed calls from the multiplex PCR reads with MiXCR, one row per CDR3 protein. The table includes 2,300 or so distinct CDR3 sequences, roughly 25% detected once. The sample was blood. The receptors here all came from a human donor with a solid tumor.

The chain combines TRBV27 with TRBJ2-7; D not certain. This CDR3 is 15 amino acids long. CDR1 and CDR2 (germline): MNHEY, SMNVEV (reference sequence). Trimming cost V 4 bases and J 6 bases, with 19 bases left between them. CDR3 coding DNA: TGTGCCAGCAGTTCAAGGACCGGTTCCCCGGCCGAGCAGTACTTC. This translates into CASSSRTGSPAEQYF.

CDR3 region: CATSRGLDQPQHF. As DNA, the CDR3 is TGTGCCACCAGCAGAGGTCTGGATCAGCCCCAGCATTTT. The genes are TRBV15 and TRBJ1-5; D not resolved. The CDR3 consists of 13 residues. The ends were cut back, 1 base at V and 5 bases at J, with 6 bases in the middle. The V gene's germline CDR1 is LNHNV and CDR2 YYDKDF (reference sequence).

In this sample, this clonotype is medium-sized. This rearrangement joins TRBV15 to TRBJ2-7; D is unresolved. With 0 bases removed from V and 0 bases from J, the gap between germline ends came to 15 bases. CDR3 length equals 17 residues. Germline CDR1 LNHNV, CDR2 YYDKDF (reference sequence). The CDR3 bases are TGTGCCACCAGCAGAGATCGGGCAGCGAGGAGCTCCTACGAGCAGTACTTC. It codes for CATSRDRAARSSYEQYF.

CDR3 DNA sequence: TGTGCCAGCAGCTTAAAGGTGACTAGCGGGGACAATGAGCAGTTCTTC. Amino acids: CASSLKVTSGDNEQFF. J is TRBJ2-1 and V is TRBV7-3; 11 positions match TRBD2. CDR1 and CDR2 (germline): SGHTA, FQGTGA. J lost 5 bases, V lost 1 base, and 4 bases had no gene match. The CDR3 is made up of 16 amino acids.

V is TRBV20-1 and J is TRBJ1-1; D unresolved. There are 12 residues in the CDR3. V lost 5 bases, J lost 8 bases, and 15 bases lay in between. Germline assignment: CDR1 DFQATT and CDR2 SNEGSKA (reference sequence). The CDR3 is CSARSGLTEAFF. The DNA of the CDR3 is TGCAGTGCTCGATCCGGGCTAACAGAAGCTTTCTTT.

As for this clonotype: It may be a read error: a sequence one base away is much more abundant. This chain connects TRBV19 to TRBJ1-5, with 11 bases fitting TRBD1. The V segment lost 4 bases and the J segment 3 bases; nucleotides outside the gene matches: 5. Germline V lookup: CDR1 LNHDA, CDR2 SQIVND (reference sequence). The CDR3 covers 16 residues. The CDR3 bases are TGTGCCAGTAGTAGCGGGACAGGGGGGGTCAATCAGCCCCAGCATTTT. Its translation is CASSSGTGGVNQPQHF.

This clonotype was counted between two and nine times. The chain recombines TRBV6-6 with TRBJ1-2; 9 bases agree with TRBD1. The J segment lost 3 bases and the V segment lost 6 bases, leaving 2 bases of the junction unmatched. The CDR3 spans 13 residues. Germline CDR1 reads MNHNY; CDR2 reads SVGAGI (reference sequence). In nucleotides, the CDR3 is TGTGCCAGCAGCAGGGACAGGGACTATGGCTACACCTTC. It translates to CASSRDRDYGYTF.

The chain employs TRBV7-2 and TRBJ2-7, with D unresolved. Germline lookup yields CDR1 SGHTA and CDR2 FQGNSA. The CDR3 runs 11 residues. V was pared by 2 bases and J by 5 bases, with 4 bases between. The CDR3 sequence is CASSLWHEQYF. The CDR3 nucleotides are TGTGCCAGCAGCTTATGGCACGAGCAGTACTTC.

The chain is built from TRBV6-5 and TRBJ2-3; D is unresolved. This CDR3 contains 12 residues. Trimming removed 6 bases at V and 9 bases at J, with 13 bases between. CDR1 is MNHEY, CDR2 SVGAGI, per germline. The DNA of the CDR3 is TGTGCCAGCAGGCCCCTGGATGGGACGCAGTATTTT. This codes for CASRPLDGTQYF.

The rearrangement uses TRBV29-1 and TRBJ2-3; 8 positions match TRBD2. The CDR3 is 12 amino acids. V gave up 5 bases and J gave up 6 bases; unmatched junction bases: 4. In germline, CDR1 is SQVTM, CDR2 ANQGSEA. The CDR3 loop reads CSVSREADTQYF. CDR3 sequence (DNA): TGCAGCGTTTCGCGGGAGGCGGATACGCAGTATTTT.